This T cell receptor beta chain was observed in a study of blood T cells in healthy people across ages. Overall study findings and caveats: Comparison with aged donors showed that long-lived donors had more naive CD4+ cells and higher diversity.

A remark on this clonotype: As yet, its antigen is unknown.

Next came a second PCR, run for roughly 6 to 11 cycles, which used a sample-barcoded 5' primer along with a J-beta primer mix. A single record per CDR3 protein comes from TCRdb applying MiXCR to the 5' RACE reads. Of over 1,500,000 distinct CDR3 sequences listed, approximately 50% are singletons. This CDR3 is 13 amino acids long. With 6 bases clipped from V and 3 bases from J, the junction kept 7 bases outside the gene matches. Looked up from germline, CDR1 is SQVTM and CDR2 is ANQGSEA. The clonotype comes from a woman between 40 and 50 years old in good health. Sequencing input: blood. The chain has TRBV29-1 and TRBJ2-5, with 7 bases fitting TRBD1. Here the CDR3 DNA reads TGCAGCGTAAGGGCGGACAGGAAAGAGACCCAGTACTTC. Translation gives CSVRADRKETQYF.